This T cell receptor (beta chain) was identified in a study of OX40 agonist ivuxolimab in advanced cancers. TCRdb's copy holds only in-frame clones and misses some; the assay was immunoSEQ multiplex PCR. Among 39,000 or so clones listed, 85% to 90% were seen once. This clone appeared a single time. Per the germline V gene, CDR1 is SGHNT and CDR2 is YYREEE (reference sequence). The CDR3 covers 14 residues. V lost 3 bases and J 4 bases, leaving 13 bases between the germline ends. The clonotype originates from an adult with an advanced solid tumor such as melanoma, head and neck, liver or kidney cancer. The V call is TRBV5-4, the J call TRBJ1-1; D perhaps matches TRBD1 (5 bases). This material consisted of CD4+ or CD8+ T cells sorted from blood, taken in a trial of the OX40 agonist ivuxolimab. The CDR3 nucleotides read TGTGCCAGCAGCTCCCCCGCGGGGCCCACTGAAGCTTTCTTT. Encoded protein: CASSSPAGPTEAFF.